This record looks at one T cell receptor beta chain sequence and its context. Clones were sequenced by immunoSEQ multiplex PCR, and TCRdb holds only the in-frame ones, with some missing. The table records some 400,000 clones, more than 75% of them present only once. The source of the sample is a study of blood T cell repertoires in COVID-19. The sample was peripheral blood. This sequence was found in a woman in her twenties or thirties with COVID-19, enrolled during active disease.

This chain's CDR3 is CASSFGGYTDTQYF. The CDR3 region has the DNA TGTGCCAGCAGCTTCGGGGGGTACACAGATACGCAGTATTTT. The V and J genes are TRBV7-8 and TRBJ2-3; 7 positions agree with TRBD2. The CDR3 contains 14 residues. J gave up 2 bases and V 3 bases, and 2 bases lay outside the gene matches. Germline V CDR1 and CDR2: SGHVS, FQNEAQ.